This T cell receptor beta chain comes out of a study of T cell responses to AZD1222 COVID-19 vaccine. About the research overall: Pooled in the analysis were second doses at about 4 or about 12 weeks.

The CDR3 loop spans 12 amino acids. V was clipped by 10 bases and J by 0 bases, with 10 bases between them. About this clone: Its antigen is currently unknown.

Sequenced by immunoSEQ multiplex PCR; TCRdb stores in-frame clones only, minus some. The repertoire has approximately 110,000 clones, 70% to 90% of them found once; the top ten carry 9.1%. Whole-study findings and limits: No repertoire was sampled before or during the peak T cell response, only after it. Breadth and depth of Spike-specific TCRs rose after two AZD1222 doses. Donors in the cohort were predominantly white British and more often female, and clonal diversity was possibly underestimated.

This chain joins TRBV12-3 or TRBV12-4 and TRBJ2-7; TRBD2 might be the D (7 bases). Specimen: peripheral blood, collected on day 0 of AZD1222 vaccination. The clonotype was recovered from an adult in good health. The CDR3 sequence: CATAGASYEQYF. CDR3 nucleotide sequence: TGTGCCACCGCGGGGGCCTCCTACGAGCAGTACTTC.